A single sample is the source of the 13 T cell receptor beta chains below, sequenced in a study of blood T cell repertoires in COVID-19. Here immunoSEQ multiplex PCR was the method, and the copy in TCRdb shows in-frame clones only, minus some. The repertoire holds about 48,000 clones, with over 75% as singletons. What was sequenced was peripheral blood. The receptors were sampled from a man between 65 and 79 years old with acute or convalescent COVID-19.

The rearrangement joins TRBV30 to TRBJ1-5; D not resolved. V was cut by 0 bases and J by 1 base, with 10 bases left in between. The germline gives CDR1 GTSNPN, CDR2 SVGIG (reference sequence). This CDR3 comprises 15 residues. For the CDR3, the DNA is TGTGCCTGGAGTGTAGGACTTATCAGCAATCAGCCCCAGCATTTT. Translated, it gives CAWSVGLISNQPQHF.

V usage is TRBV7-9 and J usage is TRBJ1-2; 8 bases agree with TRBD1. CDR3 length: 18 residues. Trimming cost V 2 bases and J 0 bases; bases outside gene matches: 11. The germline V gene has CDR1 SEHNR and CDR2 FQNEAQ (reference sequence). The CDR3 here is CASSLIGQGARANYGYTF. In nucleotides, the CDR3 is TGTGCCAGCAGCTTAATAGGGCAGGGGGCGCGGGCTAACTATGGCTACACCTTC.

V and J are TRBV19 and TRBJ1-5; 9 bases line up with TRBD1. After removal of 9 bases from V and 4 bases from J, the junction contained 16 bases not matched to a gene. This CDR3 has 17 residues. The V gene's germline CDR1 is LNHDA and CDR2 SQIVND (reference sequence). The DNA for the CDR3 is TGTGCCAGCACCCCCGGACAGGGGCCCATCCTGAATCAGCCCCAGCATTTT. Translated, it gives CASTPGQGPILNQPQHF.

CDR3 residues: CASSLEFGGAGELFF. The DNA of the CDR3 is TGTGCCAGCAGCTTAGAGTTCGGGGGGGCCGGGGAGCTGTTTTTT. This chain uses TRBV11-2 with TRBJ2-2; 8 bases are a match to TRBD2. CDR1 is SGHAT, CDR2 FQNNGV, per germline. This CDR3 is 15 amino acids long. V gave up 0 bases and J gave up 6 bases; unmatched junction bases: 3.

V usage is TRBV19 and J usage is TRBJ1-6; D unresolved. V was pared by 5 bases and J by 7 bases, with 6 bases between. Germline V lookup: CDR1 LNHDA, CDR2 SQIVND (reference sequence). The CDR3 is made up of 12 amino acids. CDR3 loop: CASSLANSPLHF. The CDR3 nucleotides read TGTGCCAGTAGTTTGGCCAATTCACCCCTCCACTTT.

The J gene is TRBJ2-7, the V gene TRBV5-8, with 7 bases fitting TRBD2. Per the germline V gene, CDR1 is SGHTS and CDR2 is YDEGEE. V trimming: 0 bases; J trimming: 3 bases; junction bases outside the gene matches: 9. The CDR3 is made up of 16 amino acids. This CDR3 reads CASSLVAGDPLYEQYF. The CDR3 DNA reads as TGTGCCAGCAGCTTGGTGGCGGGGGACCCTCTCTACGAGCAGTACTTC.

The rearrangement links TRBV28 to TRBJ1-5; D is possibly TRBD1 (5 bases). The CDR3 is 18 amino acids. Germline loops: CDR1 MDHEN, CDR2 SYDVKM. V lost 1 base to trimming and J lost 0 bases, with 16 bases between them. The CDR3 DNA is TGTGCCAGCAGTTTATCAAAGGGGCCCCTTTATAGCAATCAGCCCCAGCATTTT. Encoded protein: CASSLSKGPLYSNQPQHF.

J is TRBJ2-3 and V is TRBV5-1, with 8 bases fitting TRBD2. Trimming removed 2 bases from V and 5 bases from J; junction bases left unmatched: 4. The germline gives CDR1 SGHRS, CDR2 YFSETQ. This CDR3 is built from 14 residues. This CDR3 reads CASSFTGTRDTQYF. The CDR3 DNA reads as TGCGCCAGCAGCTTTACCGGGACTAGAGATACGCAGTATTTT.

J is TRBJ2-7 and V is TRBV10-3, with TRBD1 identical over 8 bases. V trimming: 2 bases; J trimming: 1 base; junction bases outside the gene matches: 4. Germline CDR1 reads ENHRY; CDR2 reads SYGVKD. This CDR3 comprises 15 residues. CDR3 amino acids: CAISEVRGRSYEQYF. As DNA, the CDR3 is TGTGCCATCAGTGAGGTCAGGGGGCGATCCTACGAGCAGTACTTC.

The chain combines TRBV19 with TRBJ2-3; perhaps TRBD2 as D (7 bases). The V end was cut by 5 bases, the J end by 1 base, with 10 bases between. This CDR3 has 14 residues. Looked up from germline, CDR1 is LNHDA and CDR2 is SQIVND (reference sequence). The CDR3 DNA sequence: TGTGCCAGTAGTCTCGGGGGGCGCACAGATACGCAGTATTTT. This gives the protein CASSLGGRTDTQYF. The full variable domain, completed using reference TRBV19 and TRBJ2-3, is DGGITQSPKYLFRKEGQNVTLSCEQNLNHDAMYWYRQDPGQGLRLIYYSQIVNDFQKGDIAEGYSVSREKKESFPLTVTSAQKNPTAFYLCASSLGGRTDTQYFGPGTRLTVL.

V gene TRBV4-2 combines with J gene TRBJ2-5; the match to TRBD2 covers 10 bases. Germline CDR1 is LGHNA and CDR2 is YNFKEQ. This CDR3 contains 18 residues. The J segment lost 5 bases and the V segment lost 0 bases, leaving 12 bases of the junction unmatched. CDR3 sequence: CASSQDRGAGGPKETQYF. The DNA for the CDR3 is TGTGCCAGCAGCCAAGATCGCGGAGCGGGGGGGCCCAAGGAGACCCAGTACTTC.

The chain is built from TRBV15 and TRBJ1-2, with TRBD1 matching over 8 bases. J lost 3 bases, V lost 4 bases, and 4 bases had no gene match. The CDR3 extends over 14 amino acids. Germline CDR1 reads LNHNV; CDR2 reads YYDKDF (reference sequence). CDR3 protein: CATSTSGGDYGYTF. The CDR3 region has the DNA TGTGCCACCAGCACCTCAGGGGGCGACTATGGCTACACCTTC. Supplemented by reference TRBV15 and TRBJ1-2, the full variable domain reads DAMVIQNPRYQVTQFGKPVTLSCSQTLNHNVMYWYQQKSSQAPKLLFHYYDKDFNNEADTPDNFQSRRPNTSFCFLDIRSPGLGDTAMYLCATSTSGGDYGYTFGSGTRLTVV.

V is TRBV6-1 and J is TRBJ1-3, with 9 nucleotides matching TRBD1. V dropped 4 bases and J dropped 5; count of bases not matched to a gene: 9. From germline, CDR1 is MNHNS and CDR2 SASEGT. This CDR3 region has 16 residues. The CDR3: CASSVSGTGWRNTIYF. The CDR3 nucleotides read TGTGCCAGCAGTGTTTCCGGGACAGGGTGGAGAAACACCATATATTTT.